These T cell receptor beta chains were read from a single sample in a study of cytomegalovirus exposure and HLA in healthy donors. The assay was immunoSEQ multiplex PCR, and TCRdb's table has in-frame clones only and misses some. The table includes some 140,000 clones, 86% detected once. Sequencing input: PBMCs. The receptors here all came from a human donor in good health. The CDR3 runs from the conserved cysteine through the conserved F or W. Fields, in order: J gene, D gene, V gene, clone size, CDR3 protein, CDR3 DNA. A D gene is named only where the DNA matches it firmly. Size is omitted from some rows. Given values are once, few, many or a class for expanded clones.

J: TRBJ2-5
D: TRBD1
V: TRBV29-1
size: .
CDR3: CSVVTGGRETQYF
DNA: TGCAGCGTTGTGACAGGGGGCAGGGAGACCCAGTACTTC

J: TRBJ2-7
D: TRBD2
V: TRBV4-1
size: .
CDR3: CASSQGLAGMYEQYF
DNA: TGCGCCAGCAGCCAAGGGCTAGCGGGTATGTACGAGCAGTACTTC

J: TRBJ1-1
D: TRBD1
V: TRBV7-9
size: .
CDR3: CASSFSGQESTEAFF
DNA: TGTGCCAGCAGCTTCTCCGGACAGGAGTCCACTGAAGCTTTCTTT

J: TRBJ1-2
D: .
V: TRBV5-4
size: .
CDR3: CASSLGRAEGYTF
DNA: TGTGCCAGCAGCTTGGGCAGGGCGGAAGGCTACACCTTC

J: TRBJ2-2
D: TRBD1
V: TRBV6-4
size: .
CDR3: CASSESGGNTGELFF
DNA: TGTGCCAGCAGTGAATCAGGGGGGAACACCGGGGAGCTGTTTTTT

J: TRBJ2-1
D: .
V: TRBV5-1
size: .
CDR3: CASSFSGAYNEQFF
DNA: TGCGCCAGCAGCTTTTCGGGAGCGTACAATGAGCAGTTCTTC

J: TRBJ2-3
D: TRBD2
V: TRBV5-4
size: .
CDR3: CASSPWTSGGATDTQYF
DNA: TGTGCCAGCAGCCCTTGGACTAGCGGGGGGGCAACAGATACGCAGTATTTT

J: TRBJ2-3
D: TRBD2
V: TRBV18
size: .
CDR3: CASSPFQEVLAGAYTQYF
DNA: TGTGCCAGCTCACCATTTCAAGAGGTTCTAGCGGGAGCGTATACGCAGTATTTT

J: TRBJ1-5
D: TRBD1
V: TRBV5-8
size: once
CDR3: CASREDRGQPQHF
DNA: TGTGCCAGCAGGGAGGACAGGGGGCAGCCCCAGCATTTT

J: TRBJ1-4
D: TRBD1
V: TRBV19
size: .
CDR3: CASSKQGAANEKLFF
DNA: TGTGCCAGTAGTAAACAGGGGGCGGCTAATGAAAAACTGTTTTTT

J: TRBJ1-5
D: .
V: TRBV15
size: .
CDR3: CATSARLAAQPQHF
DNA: TGTGCCACCAGCGCTCGACTGGCGGCCCAGCCCCAGCATTTT

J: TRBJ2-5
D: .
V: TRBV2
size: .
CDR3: CASSENGGKGYF
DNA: TGTGCCAGCAGTGAAAATGGGGGGAAGGGATACTTC

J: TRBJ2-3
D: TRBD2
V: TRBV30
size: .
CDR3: CAWSVRAGGYTDTQYF
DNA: TGTGCCTGGAGTGTACGGGCGGGAGGATACACAGATACGCAGTATTTT

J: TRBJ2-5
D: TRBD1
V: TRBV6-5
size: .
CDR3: CASSSKTGEGTQYF
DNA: TGTGCCAGCAGTTCTAAGACAGGGGAAGGGACCCAGTACTTC

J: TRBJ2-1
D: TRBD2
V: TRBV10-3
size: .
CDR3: CAISKSVRLAGGNNEQFF
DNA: TGTGCCATCAGTAAGAGTGTGAGACTAGCGGGGGGCAACAATGAGCAGTTCTTC

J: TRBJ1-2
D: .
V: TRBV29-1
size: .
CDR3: CSVPILGQNYGYTF
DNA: TGCAGCGTGCCCATTTTGGGGCAGAACTATGGCTACACCTTC

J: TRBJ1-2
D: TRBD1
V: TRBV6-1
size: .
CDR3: CASSDDAGTGGDGYTF
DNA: TGTGCCAGCAGTGACGACGCCGGGACAGGGGGCGATGGCTACACCTTC

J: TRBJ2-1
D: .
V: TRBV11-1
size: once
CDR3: CASSLIQSLEQFF
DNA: TGTGCCAGCAGCCTAATACAGAGCCTTGAGCAGTTCTTC

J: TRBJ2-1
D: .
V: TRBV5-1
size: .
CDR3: CASSTDRAYNEQFF
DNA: TGCGCCAGCAGCACCGACAGAGCCTACAATGAGCAGTTCTTC

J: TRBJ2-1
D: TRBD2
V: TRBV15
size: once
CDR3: CATSLGGSGRVRKQFF
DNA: TGTGCCACCAGCCTTGGGGGGAGCGGGAGGGTGAGGAAGCAGTTCTTC

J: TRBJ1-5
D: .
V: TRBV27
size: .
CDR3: CASSFMGGVQPQHF
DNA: TGTGCCAGCAGTTTTATGGGGGGGGTACAGCCCCAGCATTTT

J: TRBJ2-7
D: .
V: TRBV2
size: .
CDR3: CASSEYYEQYF
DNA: TGTGCCAGCAGTGAATACTACGAGCAGTACTTC

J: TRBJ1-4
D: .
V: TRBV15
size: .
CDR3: CATSRDSGRGDEKLFF
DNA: TGTGCCACCAGCAGAGATAGCGGGAGGGGTGATGAAAAACTGTTTTTT

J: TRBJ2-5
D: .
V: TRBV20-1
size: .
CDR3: CRANRETQYF
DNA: TGCAGAGCTAACAGGGAGACCCAGTACTTC

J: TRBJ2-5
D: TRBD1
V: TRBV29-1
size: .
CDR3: CSVDGGTGTGSETQYF
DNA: TGCAGCGTTGATGGGGGAACCGGGACAGGGTCGGAGACCCAGTACTTC

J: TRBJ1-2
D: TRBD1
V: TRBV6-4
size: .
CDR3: CASSVGTGGNYGYTF
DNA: TGTGCCAGCAGTGTGGGGACAGGGGGCAACTATGGCTACACCTTC

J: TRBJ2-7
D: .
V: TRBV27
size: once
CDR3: CASSLIAGWDEQYF
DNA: TGTGCCAGCAGTTTAATAGCAGGGTGGGACGAGCAGTACTTC

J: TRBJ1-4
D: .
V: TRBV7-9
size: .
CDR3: CASSRGQLNEKLFF
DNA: TGTGCCAGCAGCCGCGGACAGTTAAATGAAAAACTGTTTTTT

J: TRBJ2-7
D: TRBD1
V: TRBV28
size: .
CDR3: CASSLPGQGDEQYF
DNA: TGTGCCAGCAGTTTACCGGGACAGGGGGACGAGCAGTACTTC

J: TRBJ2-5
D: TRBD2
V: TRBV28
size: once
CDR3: CASSRGLAARETQYF
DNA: TGTGCCAGCAGTCGGGGACTAGCGGCTCGCGAGACCCAGTACTTC

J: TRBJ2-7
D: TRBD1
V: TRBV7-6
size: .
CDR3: CASSLALGARGYEQYF
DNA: TGTGCCAGCAGCTTAGCCTTGGGGGCCAGGGGGTACGAGCAGTACTTC

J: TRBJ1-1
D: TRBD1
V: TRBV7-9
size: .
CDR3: CASSPGQGKEAFF
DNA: TGTGCCAGCAGCCCCGGACAGGGGAAGGAAGCTTTCTTT